This T cell receptor (beta chain) was sequenced during a study of T cell repertoires in cytomegalovirus infection. TCRdb analysed the reads with MiXCR anew, one entry per CDR3 protein. Of about 310,000 distinct CDR3 sequences in the sample, around 25% were seen once. Points on this clonotype: Its antigen is currently unknown.

CDR3 length equals 17 residues. The J segment lost 2 bases and the V segment lost 4 bases, leaving 7 bases of the junction unmatched. The receptor's source is a human donor in good health (CMV status not recorded). Some clones in this sample may be carry-over from other donors' samples. Sequencing used cultured PBMCs, obtained from culture after CMV antigen stimulation. The chain uses TRBV12-3 or TRBV12-4 and TRBJ2-2, with 10 bases lining up with TRBD2. In DNA form, the CDR3 reads TGTGCCAGCAGTTATCTCGGACTAGCGGTCAACACCGGGGAGCTGTTTTTT. Amino acid sequence: CASSYLGLAVNTGELFF.